This paragraph covers one T cell receptor beta chain sequence. From germline, CDR1 is SGHTA and CDR2 FQGNSA. Trimming shortened V by 5 bases and J by 2 bases, and 10 bases separated the two germline ends. There are 15 residues in the CDR3. The data were taken from a study of cytomegalovirus exposure and HLA in healthy donors. Primers for the PCR totalled 60 Vbeta and 13 Jbeta. Here immunoSEQ multiplex PCR was the method, and the copy in TCRdb shows in-frame clones only, minus some. The repertoire holds 89,000 or so clones, with approximately 84% as singletons. The receptor's source is a woman aged 18-35 years in good health and CMV-seropositive. The source material was PBMCs. The J gene is TRBJ1-6, the V gene TRBV7-2; D is unclear. CDR3 protein: CASSPPGAYNSPLHF. CDR3 sequence (DNA): TGTGCCAGCAGCCCTCCGGGAGCCTATAATTCACCCCTCCACTTT.